This TCR beta chain originates from a study of beta chain features in type 1 diabetes. Study observations and caveats: TCRB CDR3s from Type 1 diabetes patients were moderately but significantly shorter in all four CD4+ subsets. Since sequencing was performed on cDNA, cells with high TCR expression could be over-represented. Junctions at VDJ sites from type 1 diabetes patients had fewer insertions and more deletions.

The CDR3 has 14 residues. Germline-derived CDR1 and CDR2 are SGHRS and YFSETQ. The J segment lost 15 bases and the V segment lost 1 base, leaving 12 bases of the junction unmatched. Isolated RNA was reverse transcribed in full, so expressed TCRB transcripts were sequenced. Profiling relied on immunoSEQ multiplex PCR, and the TCRdb table lists in-frame clones only, not all of them. The sample lists 200,000 to 250,000 clones; about 10% were seen once. A few counts support this clone. Its specificity is not known. This receptor was obtained from a woman under 30 in good health. The chain employs TRBV5-1 and TRBJ1-5; 8 positions agree with TRBD1. The sequencing sample was made of naive CD4+ T cells from blood. The CDR3 region has the DNA TGCGCCAGCAGCTTGTCTGGACAGGGCGTTTCATTGCATTTT. Residues: CASSLSGQGVSLHF.